The rows below give T cell receptor beta chains drawn from one sample of a study of early T cells in non-severe SARS-CoV-2 infection. Via MiXCR, TCRdb re-called the 5' RACE reads, giving one row per CDR3 protein. There are fewer than 85,000 distinct CDR3 sequences in the sample; approximately 15% occur only once, and about 1.5% lies in the top ten. Sequencing used whole blood. Receptors were obtained from an adult who was a healthcare worker with PCR-confirmed SARS-CoV-2 infection or an uninfected control (not recorded which). Both conserved end residues are part of each CDR3. The D gene is left open where the match is weak. Not every row has a clone size; where given, it reads once, few, many or a size class.

v_gene	d_gene	abundance	j_gene	CDR3aa	CDR3nt
TRBV5-8	.	.	TRBJ2-3	CASSFGGAGTDTQYF	TGTGCCAGCAGCTTTGGGGGGGCTGGGACAGATACGCAGTATTTT
TRBV7-3	TRBD1	many	TRBJ2-7	CASSLTGTGLGEQYF	TGTGCCAGCAGCTTAACGGGGACAGGGCTTGGCGAGCAGTACTTC
TRBV6-1	.	many	TRBJ2-2	CASTRTGELFF	TGTGCCAGCACCCGTACCGGGGAGCTGTTTTTT
TRBV7-2	TRBD2	few	TRBJ2-5	CASSRTSGGGETQYF	TGTGCCAGCAGCCGGACTAGCGGGGGGGGAGAGACCCAGTACTTC
TRBV12-3/TRBV12-4	TRBD2	.	TRBJ2-7	CASSPLASGNYEQYF	TGTGCCAGCAGCCCCTTGGCTAGCGGGAACTACGAGCAGTACTTC
TRBV20-1	.	.	TRBJ2-5	CSARDLREETQYF	TGCAGTGCTAGAGATCTGCGGGAAGAGACCCAGTACTTC
TRBV29-1	TRBD1	many	TRBJ2-7	CSVEQGKMGEQYF	TGCAGCGTCGAACAGGGGAAGATGGGCGAGCAGTACTTC
TRBV6-1	TRBD1	.	TRBJ1-6	CASRVTDRDSPLHF	TGTGCCAGCAGAGTCACGGACAGGGATTCACCCCTCCACTTT
TRBV12-3/TRBV12-4	.	many	TRBJ1-4	CASSSGLRPNEKLFF	TGTGCCAGCAGTTCAGGACTCCGTCCTAATGAAAAACTGTTTTTT
TRBV6-2/TRBV6-3	.	.	TRBJ1-1	CASSPGEGTEAFF	TGTGCCAGCAGCCCGGGTGAGGGCACTGAAGCTTTCTTT
TRBV7-2	TRBD2	few	TRBJ2-3	CASSLITGTSGGRDTQYF	TGTGCCAGCAGCTTAATTACCGGGACTAGCGGGGGTCGGGATACGCAGTATTTT
TRBV7-2	.	.	TRBJ1-1	CASSPGGGGVRTEAFF	TGTGCCAGCAGCCCCGGCGGGGGCGGGGTTCGCACTGAAGCTTTCTTT
TRBV19	TRBD1	few	TRBJ2-3	CASSIGEGATQYF	TGTGCCAGTAGTATTGGTGAGGGGGCTACGCAGTATTTT
TRBV4-1	.	many	TRBJ2-7	CASSQAQNDYEQYF	TGCGCCAGCAGCCAAGCCCAGAATGACTACGAGCAGTACTTC
TRBV5-1	.	many	TRBJ2-3	CASSPTTNTDTQYF	TGCGCCAGCAGCCCTACGACTAACACAGATACGCAGTATTTT
TRBV18	.	few	TRBJ2-1	CASSPGPPSLGEQFF	TGTGCCAGCTCCCCGGGTCCCCCGAGCCTCGGTGAGCAGTTCTTC
TRBV29-1	.	.	TRBJ1-2	CSVLPPGQTQYGYTF	TGCAGCGTCCTGCCCCCCGGACAGACTCAATATGGCTACACCTTC
TRBV5-1	TRBD2	many	TRBJ2-1	CASSFIAGSYNEQFF	TGCGCCAGCAGCTTCATAGCGGGCTCCTACAATGAGCAGTTCTTC
TRBV6-2/TRBV6-3	.	few	TRBJ2-1	CASGRDNEQFF	TGTGCCAGCGGCCGGGACAATGAGCAGTTCTTC
TRBV6-5	.	many	TRBJ2-7	CASSRVRGAVEQYF	TGTGCCAGCAGCCGGGTCCGGGGCGCTGTCGAGCAGTACTTC
TRBV7-9	.	few	TRBJ1-2	CASSFQTGANYGYTF	TGTGCCAGCAGCTTCCAAACAGGAGCTAACTATGGCTACACCTTC
TRBV18	.	many	TRBJ1-5	CASSQGSNQPQHF	TGTGCCAGCTCCCAGGGAAGCAATCAGCCCCAGCATTTT
TRBV12-5	.	.	TRBJ2-5	CASGFGQGYQETQYF	TGTGCTAGTGGTTTCGGCCAGGGGTACCAAGAGACCCAGTACTTC
TRBV6-2/TRBV6-3	.	.	TRBJ1-2	CASNEVGRGYTF	TGTGCCAGCAACGAGGTGGGGCGTGGCTACACCTTC
TRBV3-1	.	.	TRBJ2-3	CASSPEGTDTQYF	TGTGCCAGCAGCCCGGAAGGCACAGATACGCAGTATTTT
TRBV7-6	.	many	TRBJ2-3	CASSQIGGRDTQYF	TGTGCCAGCAGCCAGATAGGGGGGAGAGATACGCAGTATTTT
TRBV6-2/TRBV6-3	.	few	TRBJ2-3	CASSYIGLDDTQYF	TGTGCCAGCAGTTATATAGGGTTGGACGATACGCAGTATTTT
TRBV5-4	TRBD1	.	TRBJ1-1	CASSSRRTGGEAEAFF	TGTGCCAGCAGCTCCCGCCGAACAGGGGGCGAGGCTGAAGCTTTCTTT
TRBV4-3	.	.	TRBJ2-2	CASSPSGTGELFF	TGCGCCAGCAGTCCCAGTGGCACCGGGGAGCTGTTTTTT
TRBV5-4	.	few	TRBJ2-7	CASSLGPRGEQYF	TGTGCCAGCAGCTTAGGGCCCCGGGGAGAGCAGTACTTC
TRBV28	.	.	TRBJ2-7	CASSFNAVVDDEQYF	TGTGCCAGCAGTTTTAATGCGGTGGTTGACGACGAGCAGTACTTC
TRBV20-1	.	many	TRBJ2-7	CSARYTGNYEQYF	TGCAGTGCTAGGTATACAGGCAACTACGAGCAGTACTTC
TRBV7-8	TRBD1	.	TRBJ2-3	CASSSARDRSTDTQYF	TGTGCCAGCAGCTCGGCCCGGGACAGAAGCACAGATACGCAGTATTTT
TRBV20-1	TRBD1	many	TRBJ2-5	CSAGPGQGAATQYF	TGCAGTGCAGGGCCGGGACAGGGTGCTGCGACCCAGTACTTC
TRBV27	.	.	TRBJ2-7	CASSPRLGSSYEQYF	TGTGCCAGCAGTCCACGACTAGGGAGCTCCTACGAGCAGTACTTC
TRBV4-3	TRBD1	few	TRBJ1-2	CASSPLTGAPYGYTF	TGCGCCAGCAGCCCGCTGACAGGGGCCCCCTATGGCTACACCTTC
TRBV11-2	TRBD2	once	TRBJ2-7	CASSRTSGGLTYEQYF	TGTGCCAGCAGCCGGACTAGCGGGGGCCTGACCTACGAGCAGTACTTC
TRBV7-9	.	few	TRBJ1-6	CASSSMTGPLHF	TGTGCCAGCAGCTCGATGACCGGACCCCTCCACTTT
TRBV28	TRBD1	few	TRBJ1-1	CASSLQGVGAEAFF	TGTGCCAGCAGTCTGCAGGGGGTAGGCGCTGAAGCTTTCTTT